Presented here are 32 T cell receptor beta chains from one specimen sequenced in a study of PD-L1 blockade in urothelial cancer. Assay: immunoSEQ multiplex PCR; the TCRdb copy retains only in-frame clones and omits some. The table includes about 48,000 clones, 80% to 90% detected once. Time point described: peripheral blood 6 weeks after treatment start. The source was PBMCs, collected around atezolizumab (anti-PD-L1) treatment. These receptors all come from a man in his 70s with urothelial cancer.

The chain uses TRBV28 and TRBJ2-3, with 7 bases aligning to TRBD2. Trimming cost V 7 bases and J 0 bases; bases outside gene matches: 10. Germline CDR1 reads MDHEN; CDR2 reads SYDVKM. The CDR3 totals 16 residues. CDR3 DNA sequence: TGTGCCAGCAAGTCGGCGGGAGAGTATAGCACAGATACGCAGTATTTT. It specifies CASKSAGEYSTDTQYF.

This clone was observed a few times. CDR3 loop: CASSLDRVEYNEQFF. DNA for the CDR3: TGTGCCAGCAGCTTGGACCGGGTCGAGTACAATGAGCAGTTCTTC. V usage is TRBV5-4 and J usage is TRBJ2-1; no clear D gene. The CDR3 sequence is 15 residues long. Trimming removed 0 bases at V and 4 bases at J, with 11 bases between. Germline V gene sequence: CDR1 SGHNT, CDR2 YYREEE (reference sequence).

This clone was found a few times. V usage is TRBV6-5 and J usage is TRBJ2-7; no definite D call. The CDR3 spans 15 residues. V was shortened by 0 bases and J by 4 bases, with 13 bases between the two germline ends. Looked up from germline, CDR1 is MNHEY and CDR2 is SVGAGI. CDR3 region: CASSYSKSGRYEQYF. The CDR3 DNA reads as TGTGCCAGCAGTTACTCGAAGTCTGGTAGATACGAGCAGTACTTC.

The chain joins TRBV10-2 to TRBJ1-1; TRBD1 matches at 7 bases. The CDR3 length is 12 residues. Losses at the gene ends were 2 bases for V and 8 bases for J; bases not matched to a gene: 2. Germline V lookup: CDR1 WSHSY, CDR2 SAAADI. The CDR3 nucleotides read TGCGCCAGCAGTGAGGAGGACAGGGAAGCTTTCTTT. Residues: CASSEEDREAFF.

This rearrangement joins TRBV5-4 to TRBJ2-2; maybe TRBD2 (5 bases). The CDR3 loop spans 16 amino acids. Germline V gives CDR1 SGHNT, CDR2 YYREEE (reference sequence). V lost 4 bases and J 1 base, leaving 14 bases between the germline ends. CDR3 DNA sequence: TGTGCCAGCAGCCCCGCGGGTAAGAGGAACACCGGGGAGCTGTTTTTT. This gives the protein CASSPAGKRNTGELFF.

The CDR3 nucleotides are TGTGCCAGCAGGCCTCCGGCGGGAGCCGGACCAGATACGCAGTATTTT. Translation gives CASRPPAGAGPDTQYF. V usage is TRBV2 and J usage is TRBJ2-3, with 7 nucleotides matching TRBD2. CDR1 and CDR2 (germline): SNHLY, FYNNEI. J lost 4 bases, V lost 6 bases, and 13 bases had no gene match. This CDR3 spans 16 amino acids.

The V gene is TRBV6-5, the J gene TRBJ2-1; 7 nucleotides agree with TRBD2. Germline V gene data show CDR1 as MNHEY and CDR2 as SVGAGI. The ends lost 2 bases at V and 9 bases at J; junction bases unmatched: 13. The CDR3 is 16 amino acids. Here the CDR3 reads CASSYARAGEIGEQFF. The CDR3 DNA reads as TGTGCCAGCAGTTACGCCCGGGCGGGAGAAATTGGTGAGCAGTTCTTC.

The CDR3 region has the DNA TGTGCCAGCAGCTTAGCGCTTGGGACTGCACAAGAGACCCAGTACTTC. This codes for CASSLALGTAQETQYF. The gene calls are TRBV7-2 and TRBJ2-5; the D gene is possibly TRBD2 (6 bases). The CDR3 runs 16 residues. V was cut by 0 bases and J by 2 bases, with 13 bases left in between. Germline lookup yields CDR1 SGHTA and CDR2 FQGNSA.

This chain joins TRBV2 and TRBJ1-2; 7 nucleotides align to TRBD1. CDR1 SNHLY and CDR2 FYNNEI come from the germline V gene. The CDR3 has 14 residues. The junction had 3 bases not matched to a gene; V was cut back by 1 base and J by 4 bases. In nucleotides, the CDR3 is TGTGCCAGCAGTGAAGGAAACAGGGGCTATGGCTACACCTTC. Translation gives CASSEGNRGYGYTF.

V gene TRBV5-1 combines with J gene TRBJ1-4; D not certain. The CDR3 is 16 amino acids. Germline-derived CDR1 and CDR2 are SGHRS and YFSETQ. V shed 0 bases and J shed 0 bases, with 9 bases lying between them. CDR3: CASSLAVEATNEKLFF. CDR3 bases: TGCGCCAGCAGCTTGGCAGTTGAGGCAACTAATGAAAAACTGTTTTTT.

This chain joins TRBV18 and TRBJ2-7, with TRBD1 matching 7 bases. The CDR3 is 14 amino acids. The J segment lost 1 base and the V segment lost 2 bases, leaving 2 bases of the junction unmatched. The germline CDR1 and CDR2 sequences are KGHSH and LQKENI. For the CDR3, the DNA is TGTGCCAGCTCACCAGGGGGACAGTCCTACGAGCAGTACTTC. It specifies CASSPGGQSYEQYF.

The chain carries TRBV15 and TRBJ2-7; tentative D call: TRBD2 (6 bases). V dropped 10 bases and J dropped 5 bases, with 15 bases sitting between them. The CDR3 contains 12 residues. Germline CDR1 and CDR2: LNHNV and YYDKDF (reference sequence). Here the CDR3 reads CAISRGRDEQYF. CDR3 DNA sequence: TGTGCCATTTCGCGGGGACGCGACGAGCAGTACTTC.

The chain is built from TRBV5-4 and TRBJ1-2; possible D gene TRBD1, 5 bases. Trimming took 0 bases from V and 8 from J, leaving 11 bases between them. Germline-derived CDR1 and CDR2 are SGHNT and YYREEE (reference sequence). The CDR3 is 13 amino acids. The CDR3 DNA sequence: TGTGCCAGCAGCTTGGCCCCGGGGGGAGGCTACACCTTC. Residues: CASSLAPGGGYTF.

This rearrangement joins TRBV6-5 to TRBJ1-1, with unresolved D. The germline CDR1 and CDR2 sequences are MNHEY and SVGAGI. The CDR3 consists of 13 residues. V shed 6 bases and J shed 2 bases, with 10 bases lying between them. CDR3: CASSRGANTEAFF. CDR3 sequence (DNA): TGTGCCAGCAGCCGAGGAGCCAACACTGAAGCTTTCTTT.

The CDR3 sequence is CASSSLAGGSTDTQYF. The CDR3 nucleotides read TGTGCCAGCAGTTCCCTAGCGGGAGGATCCACAGATACGCAGTATTTT. The rearrangement joins TRBV28 to TRBJ2-3, with 11 bases identical to TRBD2. CDR1 and CDR2 from the germline V gene are MDHEN and SYDVKM. This CDR3 comprises 16 residues. V shed 4 bases, J shed 2 bases, and the junction held 5 bases outside the gene matches.

This chain uses TRBV10-1 with TRBJ2-6; D is possibly TRBD1 (8 bases). This CDR3 spans 20 amino acids. Germline values: CDR1 WNHNN, CDR2 SYGVQD (reference sequence). Trimming removed 3 bases at V and 1 base at J, with 22 bases between. The CDR3 reads CASSDGGAGGVSSGANVLTF. In nucleotides, the CDR3 is TGCGCCAGCAGTGATGGGGGGGCAGGGGGCGTCTCATCTGGGGCCAACGTCCTGACTTTC.

This rearrangement joins TRBV27 to TRBJ2-3, with 15 positions matching TRBD2. The CDR3 runs to 21 residues. Losses at the gene ends were 5 bases for V and 7 bases for J; bases not matched to a gene: 22. The V gene's germline CDR1 is MNHEY and CDR2 SMNVEV (reference sequence). CDR3 in DNA: TGTGCCAGCAGTCCCCGCTTCGACCCAACCGGGACTAGCGGGAGGAGGAATACGCAGTATTTT. This encodes CASSPRFDPTGTSGRRNTQYF.

The V and J genes are TRBV19 and TRBJ2-2; weak D call: TRBD1 (6 bases). Per germline, CDR1 LNHDA and CDR2 SQIVND (reference sequence). The CDR3 length is 17 residues. The V and J ends lost 4 bases and 1 base respectively, with 16 bases between them. This CDR3 reads CASSTRQQGRNTGELFF. In DNA, the CDR3 is TGTGCCAGTAGTACACGACAACAGGGCAGGAACACCGGGGAGCTGTTTTTT.

This clone was seen a few times. J is TRBJ1-5 and V is TRBV19, with D possibly being TRBD1 (5 bases). In germline, CDR1 is LNHDA, CDR2 SQIVND (reference sequence). The V end lost 3 bases, the J end lost 5 bases, and 17 bases lay between the germline ends. CDR3 length equals 16 residues. The CDR3 DNA follows: TGTGCCAGTAGTATTTCCGAGGACGGGGGGGATCAGCCCCAGCATTTT. Translation: CASSISEDGGDQPQHF.

This rearrangement joins TRBV30 to TRBJ2-1, with 10 bases lining up with TRBD1. The CDR3 has 17 residues. CDR1 and CDR2 (germline): GTSNPN, SVGIG (reference sequence). The V and J ends lost 0 bases and 7 bases, in that order; junction bases with no gene match: 12. CDR3: CAWSVRELGTGVNEQFF. CDR3 bases: TGTGCCTGGAGTGTACGGGAACTGGGGACAGGGGTAAATGAGCAGTTCTTC.

The chain joins TRBV5-4 to TRBJ1-2; D is unclear. The V gene's germline CDR1 is SGHNT and CDR2 YYREEE (reference sequence). The CDR3 contains 14 residues. V was trimmed by 0 bases and J by 7 bases, leaving 13 bases between them. The CDR3 nucleotides read TGTGCCAGCAGCTTGGCCGGGAGGACCATTGGCTACACCTTC. It translates to CASSLAGRTIGYTF.

The rearrangement joins TRBV2 to TRBJ1-1; 8 positions match TRBD1. The CDR3 consists of 14 residues. V lost 8 bases and J lost 1; bases outside the gene matches: 6. Germline lookup yields CDR1 SNHLY and CDR2 FYNNEI. In DNA, the CDR3 is TGTGCCAGCCAACGGGACAGGACGAACACTGAAGCTTTCTTT. This gives the protein CASQRDRTNTEAFF.

This rearrangement joins TRBV19 to TRBJ2-7; D is uncertain. Germline V gives CDR1 LNHDA, CDR2 SQIVND (reference sequence). This CDR3 region has 14 residues. Trimming took 3 bases from V and 0 from J, leaving 9 bases between them. CDR3 coding DNA: TGTGCCAGTAGTATCTCCGACAACTCCTACGAGCAGTACTTC. It is translated as CASSISDNSYEQYF.

J is TRBJ1-3 and V is TRBV7-2; 7 nucleotides line up with TRBD1. The CDR3 is made up of 16 amino acids. Trimming removed 5 bases from V and 7 bases from J; junction bases left unmatched: 14. Germline V lookup: CDR1 SGHTA, CDR2 FQGNSA. In DNA, the CDR3 is TGTGCCAGCAGCCCGTTATTACAGGGGAGGTGGAACACCATATATTTT. Its translation: CASSPLLQGRWNTIYF.

This clone appeared once. This chain connects TRBV27 to TRBJ2-7; D remains ambiguous. Germline lookup yields CDR1 MNHEY and CDR2 SMNVEV (reference sequence). Trimming removed 3 bases at V and 1 base at J, with 7 bases between. The CDR3 length is 13 residues. The CDR3 reads CASSLTGSYEQYF. CDR3 DNA: TGTGCCAGCAGTTTGACTGGGTCCTACGAGCAGTACTTC.

The chain has TRBV19 and TRBJ2-5; TRBD2 agrees at 10 bases. CDR3 size: 15 residues. Trimming cost V 5 bases and J 5 bases; bases outside gene matches: 8. Germline-derived CDR1 and CDR2 are LNHDA and SQIVND (reference sequence). The CDR3 loop reads CASSSLAGVGETQYF. In nucleotides, the CDR3 is TGTGCCAGTAGTTCCCTAGCGGGAGTAGGGGAGACCCAGTACTTC.

The chain couples TRBV5-1 to TRBJ2-7, with unresolved D. The CDR3 has 12 residues. V lost 4 bases and J lost 6, with 11 bases in between. The germline V gene has CDR1 SGHRS and CDR2 YFSETQ. The chain's CDR3 is CASSLPPSEQYF. The CDR3, as DNA: TGCGCCAGCAGCCTCCCGCCCAGCGAGCAGTACTTC.

V gene TRBV5-1 combines with J gene TRBJ2-3, with 9 bases aligning to TRBD1. CDR3 size: 15 residues. Losses at the gene ends were 7 bases for V and 4 bases for J; bases not matched to a gene: 10. Germline-derived CDR1 and CDR2 are SGHRS and YFSETQ. The CDR3 DNA reads TGCGCCAGCCGACCGCCGGGACAGGGTTCAGATACGCAGTATTTT. Its protein is CASRPPGQGSDTQYF.

V usage is TRBV15 and J usage is TRBJ1-2, with 10 bases identical to TRBD1. The V gene's germline CDR1 is LNHNV and CDR2 YYDKDF (reference sequence). The CDR3 contains 17 residues. The J segment lost 4 bases and the V segment lost 1 base, leaving 9 bases of the junction unmatched. DNA for the CDR3: TGTGCCACCAGCAGAGGGTGGGGACAGGGGAGAAGCTATGGCTACACCTTC. Protein sequence: CATSRGWGQGRSYGYTF.

This clone was recorded only once. The chain is built from TRBV5-1 and TRBJ2-5, with D tentatively TRBD2 (5 bases). V was pared by 4 bases and J by 5 bases, with 15 bases between. The CDR3 is 14 residues long. Per germline, CDR1 SGHRS and CDR2 YFSETQ. This CDR3 is CASSTEVARETQYF. The CDR3 DNA follows: TGCGCCAGCAGCACGGAGGTGGCAAGGGAGACCCAGTACTTC.

The J gene is TRBJ1-3, the V gene TRBV7-9, with TRBD1 identical over 7 bases. V lost 5 bases, J lost 2 bases, and 9 bases stayed unmatched. The CDR3 length is 16 residues. The germline gives CDR1 SEHNR, CDR2 FQNEAQ (reference sequence). For the CDR3, the DNA is TGTGCCAGCAGCGTGGGGACGACAGGGCCTGGAAACACCATATATTTT. It encodes CASSVGTTGPGNTIYF.

The chain recombines TRBV6-1 with TRBJ2-7; D remains unclear. V was clipped by 8 bases and J by 3 bases, with 5 bases between them. The CDR3 totals 10 residues. Germline V gene sequence: CDR1 MNHNS, CDR2 SASEGT. CDR3 protein: CASRNYEQYF. The CDR3 region has the DNA TGTGCCAGCCGTAACTACGAGCAGTACTTC.